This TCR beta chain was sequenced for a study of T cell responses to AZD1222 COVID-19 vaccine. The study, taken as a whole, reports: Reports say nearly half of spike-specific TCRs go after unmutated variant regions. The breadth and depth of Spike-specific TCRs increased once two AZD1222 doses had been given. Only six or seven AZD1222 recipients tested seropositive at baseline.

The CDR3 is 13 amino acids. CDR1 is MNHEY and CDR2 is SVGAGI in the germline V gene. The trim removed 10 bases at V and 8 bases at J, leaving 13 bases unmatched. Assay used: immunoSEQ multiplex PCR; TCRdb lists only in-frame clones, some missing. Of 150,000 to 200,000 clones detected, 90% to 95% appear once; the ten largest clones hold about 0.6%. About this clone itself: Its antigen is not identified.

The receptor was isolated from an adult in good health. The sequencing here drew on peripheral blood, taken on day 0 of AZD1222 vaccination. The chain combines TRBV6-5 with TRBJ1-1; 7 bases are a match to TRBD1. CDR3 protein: CATSGSGGPEAFF. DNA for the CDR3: TGTGCCACCAGCGGTTCAGGGGGACCCGAAGCTTTCTTT.